Listed here is a single TCR beta chain. Its antigen is not identified. This entry belongs to a study of T cell repertoires in cytomegalovirus infection. Study-wide context: In public TCR beta signatures, there were indications of both CMV infection and matching HLA type.

CDR1 SGHKS and CDR2 YYEKEE come from the germline V gene (reference sequence). The CDR3 consists of 15 residues. Trimming stripped 4 bases from V and 6 bases from J, with 19 bases between. In TCRdb, the reads were re-called with MiXCR into one record per CDR3 protein. The sample has some 920,000 distinct CDR3 sequences, more than 25% seen once. This clonotype originated in a human donor in good health (CMV status not recorded). Some clones in this sample may be carry-over from other donors' samples. The specimen was cultured CD8+ T cells from PBMCs, collected from culture after CMV antigen stimulation. V gene TRBV5-5 combines with J gene TRBJ1-2; a possible D gene is TRBD1 (5 bases). The CDR3 coding sequence is TGTGCCAGCAGCCCCTCCCGCAGGGCTGCGGATGGCTACACCTTC. Translation: CASSPSRRAADGYTF.